Detailed here is one TCR beta chain. Germline loops: CDR1 SGHRS, CDR2 YFSETQ. The trim removed 4 bases at V and 5 bases at J, leaving 11 bases unmatched. The CDR3 extends over 16 amino acids. The data derive from a study of blood T cell repertoires in COVID-19. Study in general: The origin of the acute and convalescent COVID-19 samples was the United States, Italy and Spain.

TCRdb's copy holds only in-frame clones and misses some; the assay was immunoSEQ multiplex PCR. The repertoire includes some 130,000 clones, approximately 84% of them detected once, and about 1.5% sits in the top ten. This chain connects TRBV5-1 to TRBJ2-5; 10 bases agree with TRBD1. Specimen: peripheral blood. The TCR comes from a man between 60 and 70 years old with acute or convalescent COVID-19. For the CDR3, the DNA is TGCGCCAGCAGCGCGGAATCCGGGACAGGGGTGGAGACCCAGTACTTC. Protein: CASSAESGTGVETQYF.